The 27 T cell receptor beta chains below all came from one sample that was sequenced in a study of cytomegalovirus exposure and HLA in healthy donors (dated by TCRdb to 2017 to 2019). Library method: the immunoSEQ multiplex PCR assay. For the multiplex PCR, a mixture combining 60 forward primers for TCR Vbeta segments and 13 reverse primers for TCR Jbeta segments was used. This immuneACCESS table, as held by TCRdb, lists in-frame sequences with V and J called but not all clones. Of the missing ones, under half trace to an unresolved V gene in checked studies; the others have no known cause. This sample lists more than 85,000 clones; around 77% were detected once. The ten biggest clones cover about 8.3% of the sample. The source material was PBMCs. The receptors stem from a woman between 40 and 50 years old in good health and CMV-seropositive.

This clone was seen a few times. The chain links TRBV6-1 to TRBJ2-3; 7 nucleotides match TRBD1. The ends lost 6 bases at V and 3 bases at J; junction bases unmatched: 9. The CDR3 totals 15 residues. Germline V CDR1 and CDR2: MNHNS, SASEGT. The CDR3: CASSAFKQGTDTQYF. The CDR3 DNA follows: TGTGCCAGCAGCGCATTTAAACAGGGGACAGATACGCAGTATTTT.

The rearrangement uses TRBV6-1 and TRBJ1-4; tentative D call: TRBD1 (5 bases). Germline assignment: CDR1 MNHNS and CDR2 SASEGT. V dropped 7 bases and J dropped 2 bases, with 11 bases sitting between them. The CDR3 totals 14 residues. CDR3 amino acids: CASTPRGTNEKLFF. CDR3 nucleotides: TGTGCCAGCACCCCAAGGGGCACTAATGAAAAACTGTTTTTT.

V is TRBV5-1 and J is TRBJ2-1; D call uncertain. V was clipped by 0 bases and J by 2 bases, with 6 bases between them. From germline, CDR1 is SGHRS and CDR2 YFSETQ. This CDR3 is 14 amino acids long. The CDR3 spells CASSLEQAYNEQFF. CDR3 in DNA: TGCGCCAGCAGCTTGGAGCAGGCCTACAATGAGCAGTTCTTC.

J is TRBJ2-7 and V is TRBV13, with 9 bases aligning to TRBD2. The CDR3 contains 15 residues. Germline lookup yields CDR1 PRHDT and CDR2 FYEKMQ (reference sequence). The V gene end was trimmed by 3 bases and the J gene end by 0 bases; junction bases not matched to a gene: 3. CDR3 DNA: TGTGCCAGCAGCTTTCGCGGGAGGGCCTCCTACGAGCAGTACTTC. Its translation is CASSFRGRASYEQYF.

V gene TRBV11-2 combines with J gene TRBJ2-1, with a tentative D call TRBD2 (6 bases). The CDR3 sequence is 14 residues long. The V and J ends lost 8 bases and 4 bases respectively, with 15 bases between them. Germline V CDR1 and CDR2: SGHAT, FQNNGV. The CDR3 loop is CASGEAGSYNEQFF. CDR3 bases: TGTGCCAGCGGGGAAGCGGGTTCTTACAATGAGCAGTTCTTC.

The rearrangement links TRBV28 to TRBJ1-4, with D maybe TRBD1 (5 bases). Trimming took off 6 bases at V and 7 bases at J, with 18 bases between the two ends. The V gene's germline CDR1 is MDHEN and CDR2 SYDVKM. The CDR3 is 15 amino acids. CDR3 DNA: TGTGCCAGCAGAATCGGGGGGGGATCCCGTGAAAAACTGTTTTTT. This gives the protein CASRIGGGSREKLFF.

The chain carries TRBV5-8 and TRBJ2-5, with D perhaps TRBD1 (5 bases). The CDR3 consists of 15 residues. V was shortened by 8 bases and J by 2 bases, with 19 bases between the two germline ends. Germline V CDR1 and CDR2: SGHTS, YDEGEE. The CDR3 DNA is TGTGCCAGTTTGCCTGGCTTTGGGGCACAAGAGACCCAGTACTTC. Translated, it gives CASLPGFGAQETQYF. Filled out from reference TRBV5-8 and TRBJ2-5, the complete variable domain reads EAGVTQSPTHLIKTRGQQATLRCSPISGHTSVYWYQQALGLGLQFLLWYDEGEERNRGNFPPRFSGRQFPNYSSELNVNALELEDSALYLCASLPGFGAQETQYFGPGTRLLVL.

The V call is TRBV5-4, the J call TRBJ2-3; 9 bases map to TRBD1. CDR3 length: 16 amino acids. The germline gives CDR1 SGHNT, CDR2 YYREEE (reference sequence). V shed 0 bases, J shed 3 bases, and the junction held 5 bases outside the gene matches. The CDR3 DNA reads as TGTGCCAGCAGCTTGGGACAGGGGGTTGGTACAGATACGCAGTATTTT. Encoded protein: CASSLGQGVGTDTQYF.

The gene calls are TRBV4-3 and TRBJ2-5; no reliable D call. This CDR3 has 14 amino acids. CDR1 and CDR2 from the germline V gene are LGHNA and YSLEER. V lost 1 base, J lost 6 bases, and 12 bases lay in between. The CDR3 region has the DNA TGCGCCAGCAGCCAAGGTGGAGTTTTGAAGACCCAGTACTTC. Amino acid sequence: CASSQGGVLKTQYF.

The chain joins TRBV27 to TRBJ1-2; 10 bases agree with TRBD1. CDR1 and CDR2 (germline): MNHEY, SMNVEV (reference sequence). The CDR3 runs 16 residues. V lost 3 bases to trimming and J lost 9 bases; unmatched junction nucleotides: 13. The CDR3 protein is CASSLLLGQGPGRYTF. The CDR3, as DNA: TGTGCCAGCAGTTTGCTTCTGGGACAGGGGCCTGGACGCTACACCTTC.

CDR3 sequence reads: CASSPQTSGGWGEQFF. CDR3 nucleotides: TGTGCCAGCTCACCCCAGACTAGCGGGGGGTGGGGTGAGCAGTTCTTC. The chain carries TRBV18 and TRBJ2-1; 13 positions match TRBD2. Trimming cost V 3 bases and J 9 bases; bases outside gene matches: 8. The CDR3 consists of 16 residues. Germline lookup yields CDR1 KGHSH and CDR2 LQKENI.

This clone was detected ten times or more. The V and J genes are TRBV7-3 and TRBJ2-1; 9 bases line up with TRBD1. Germline V CDR1 and CDR2: SGHTA, FQGTGA. The junction had 9 bases not matched to a gene; V was cut back by 5 bases and J by 7 bases. The CDR3 consists of 15 residues. DNA for the CDR3: TGTGCCAGCAGCCCAATACAGGGGGCTGGGAATGAGCAGTTCTTC. It specifies CASSPIQGAGNEQFF.

The DNA for the CDR3 is TGTGCCAGCAGAGGGGTCACAGATACGCAGTATTTT. Encoded protein: CASRGVTDTQYF. This rearrangement joins TRBV6-1 to TRBJ2-3, with a possible D match to TRBD1 (5 bases). CDR1 and CDR2 (germline): MNHNS, SASEGT. V lost 6 bases to trimming and J lost 2 bases, with 6 bases between them. The CDR3 contains 12 residues.

The gene calls are TRBV4-3 and TRBJ2-1; D is unresolved. Trimming cost V 4 bases and J 4 bases, with 14 bases left between them. There are 15 residues in the CDR3. Per the germline V gene, CDR1 is LGHNA and CDR2 is YSLEER. CDR3 bases: TGCGCCAGCAGCCCCCAGATAGCAACGTACAATGAGCAGTTCTTC. Translating it yields CASSPQIATYNEQFF.

This clone was picked up a small number of times. The chain recombines TRBV7-9 with TRBJ1-2, with TRBD1 matching over 7 bases. This CDR3 contains 17 residues. The V and J ends lost 5 bases and 4 bases, in that order; junction bases with no gene match: 16. Germline CDR1 is SEHNR and CDR2 is FQNEAQ (reference sequence). The CDR3 loop is CASSRPPGDRAGYGYTF. CDR3 coding DNA: TGTGCCAGCAGCCGTCCCCCAGGCGACAGGGCCGGCTATGGCTACACCTTC.

The chain is built from TRBV6-6 and TRBJ2-6; 7 bases map to TRBD1. The germline CDR1 and CDR2 sequences are MNHNY and SVGAGI (reference sequence). J gave up 4 bases and V 6 bases, and 9 bases lay outside the gene matches. The CDR3 runs to 16 residues. The chain's CDR3 is CASRLDRERGANVLTF. CDR3 DNA sequence: TGTGCCAGCAGACTCGACAGGGAACGAGGGGCCAACGTCCTGACTTTC.

The J gene is TRBJ2-1, the V gene TRBV7-2; D might be TRBD2 (6 bases). The germline gives CDR1 SGHTA, CDR2 FQGNSA. V lost 5 bases to trimming and J lost 3 bases, with 17 bases between them. The CDR3 spans 16 residues. The CDR3 loop is CASSGSGLPLYNEQFF. In nucleotides, the CDR3 is TGTGCCAGCAGCGGTTCCGGACTACCTCTCTACAATGAGCAGTTCTTC.

This rearrangement joins TRBV4-1 to TRBJ1-2, with 7 bases that match TRBD1. CDR3 length: 17 residues. The germline gives CDR1 MGHRA, CDR2 YSYEKL. V shed 3 bases and J 2 bases; nucleotides not matched to a gene: 12. The CDR3 spells CASSQPGRGQRNYGYTF. In nucleotides, the CDR3 is TGCGCCAGCAGCCAGCCGGGTCGGGGACAGCGGAACTATGGCTACACCTTC.

The V gene is TRBV28, the J gene TRBJ2-1; D gene ambiguous. The CDR3 is 16 amino acids. Germline-derived CDR1 and CDR2 are MDHEN and SYDVKM. V lost 2 bases and J 0 bases, leaving 11 bases between the germline ends. The CDR3, as DNA: TGTGCCAGCAGTTTACTGGCTGTTCGCTCCTACAATGAGCAGTTCTTC. Translation: CASSLLAVRSYNEQFF.

The chain uses TRBV19 and TRBJ2-7; D gene unclear. The CDR3 covers 13 residues. V shed 5 bases and J shed 4 bases, with 12 bases lying between them. CDR1 LNHDA and CDR2 SQIVND come from the germline V gene (reference sequence). The CDR3 DNA reads as TGTGCCAGTAGTCTCACATCCGTATACGAGCAGTACTTC. It yields the protein CASSLTSVYEQYF. Supplemented by reference TRBV19 and TRBJ2-7, the full variable domain reads DGGITQSPKYLFRKEGQNVTLSCEQNLNHDAMYWYRQDPGQGLRLIYYSQIVNDFQKGDIAEGYSVSREKKESFPLTVTSAQKNPTAFYLCASSLTSVYEQYFGPGTRLTVT.

This clone is categorized as medium-sized. J is TRBJ2-7 and V is TRBV7-9, with TRBD2 as a possible D gene (5 bases). The CDR3 has 14 amino acids. Germline V lookup: CDR1 SEHNR, CDR2 FQNEAQ (reference sequence). The V gene lost 6 bases and the J gene lost 2 bases, with 14 bases spanning the gap. The CDR3 reads CASSTTGVTYEQYF. The DNA of the CDR3 is TGTGCCAGCAGTACTACCGGGGTTACCTACGAGCAGTACTTC.

The chain employs TRBV7-2 and TRBJ1-5; tentatively, D is TRBD1 (6 bases). The V gene's germline CDR1 is SGHTA and CDR2 FQGNSA. The CDR3 extends over 16 amino acids. The V and J ends lost 1 base and 5 bases respectively, with 15 bases between them. CDR3 region: CASSLGTGTQHQPQHF. DNA for the CDR3: TGTGCCAGCAGCTTAGGTACAGGGACACAACATCAGCCCCAGCATTTT.

The chain uses TRBV7-8 and TRBJ2-7, with 11 bases that match TRBD2. The V segment lost 5 bases and the J segment 0 bases; nucleotides outside the gene matches: 6. In germline, CDR1 is SGHVS, CDR2 FQNEAQ. This CDR3 is 16 amino acids long. The CDR3 loop reads CASSGTSGGSSYEQYF. CDR3 DNA: TGTGCCAGCAGCGGAACTAGCGGGGGTTCCTCCTACGAGCAGTACTTC.

This chain uses TRBV6-5 with TRBJ1-5; 8 bases align to TRBD1. Germline CDR1 reads MNHEY; CDR2 reads SVGAGI. J was trimmed by 0 bases and V by 6 bases; bases with no gene match: 4. The CDR3 is 15 residues long. The CDR3 spells CASSQGQGSNQPQHF. For the CDR3, the DNA is TGTGCCAGCAGCCAAGGACAGGGTAGCAATCAGCCCCAGCATTTT.

This clone was observed once. The chain is built from TRBV7-7 and TRBJ2-3; 8 bases fit TRBD2. V lost 5 bases to trimming and J lost 3 bases; unmatched junction nucleotides: 4. Germline CDR1 and CDR2: SSHAT and FNYEAQ (reference sequence). The CDR3 has 14 residues. The CDR3 is CASSPGGRTDTQYF. Written as DNA, the CDR3 is TGTGCCAGCAGCCCGGGGGGGAGAACAGATACGCAGTATTTT.

This clone was recorded once. The J gene is TRBJ2-1, the V gene TRBV11-3; D is unclear. The CDR3 is made up of 12 amino acids. Germline lookup yields CDR1 SGHNT and CDR2 YENEEA. V was trimmed by 2 bases and J by 8 bases, leaving 7 bases between them. CDR3 protein: CASSLLADEQFF. Here the CDR3 DNA reads TGTGCCAGCAGCTTATTAGCCGATGAGCAGTTCTTC. The complete variable domain, with remaining parts taken from reference TRBV11-3 and TRBJ2-1, reads EAGVVQSPRYKIIEKKQPVAFWCNPISGHNTLYWYLQNLGQGPELLIRYENEEAVDDSQLPKDRFSAERLKGVDSTLKIQPAELGDSAVYLCASSLLADEQFFGPGTRLTVL.

The chain couples TRBV6-5 to TRBJ2-1, with 12 bases that match TRBD2. CDR1 is MNHEY and CDR2 is SVGAGI in the germline V gene. CDR3 size: 14 residues. The ends lost 6 bases at V and 9 bases at J; junction bases unmatched: 6. For the CDR3, the DNA is TGTGCCAGCAGCAGGACTAGCGGGATCGGTGAGCAGTTCTTC. Translation: CASSRTSGIGEQFF.